The sequence of this T cell receptor beta chain was determined in a study of blood T cells in healthy people across ages. Whole-study results and caveats: Estimates of diversity drawn from one million T cells were considered underestimates.

This clonotype has more than one count but fewer than ten. Antigen unknown. For the second PCR, which ran for about 7 to 11 cycles, a sample-barcoded 5' primer and a J-beta primer mix were used. A template-switch adaptor that had 12 random nucleotides put a tag on each cDNA molecule. TCRdb reanalysed the 5' RACE reads using MiXCR and keeps one entry per CDR3 protein. The sample comprises about 930,000 distinct CDR3 sequences, about 28% of which are singletons, and more than 8.5% rests with the top ten. The CDR3 sequence is 14 residues long. Germline CDR1 reads LNHDA; CDR2 reads SQIVND (reference sequence). V dropped 1 base and J dropped 5; count of bases not matched to a gene: 1. These data are also associated with another study on T cells of mothers and their children. Per that study: Three healthy Caucasian mothers and their six children were the donors.

Specimen: blood. The source is a woman aged 40 to 50 in good health. The chain is built from TRBV19 and TRBJ2-1, with 8 bases matching TRBD2. The CDR3: CASSIAGGDNEQFF. DNA for the CDR3: TGTGCCAGTAGTATAGCCGGGGGGGACAATGAGCAGTTCTTC.